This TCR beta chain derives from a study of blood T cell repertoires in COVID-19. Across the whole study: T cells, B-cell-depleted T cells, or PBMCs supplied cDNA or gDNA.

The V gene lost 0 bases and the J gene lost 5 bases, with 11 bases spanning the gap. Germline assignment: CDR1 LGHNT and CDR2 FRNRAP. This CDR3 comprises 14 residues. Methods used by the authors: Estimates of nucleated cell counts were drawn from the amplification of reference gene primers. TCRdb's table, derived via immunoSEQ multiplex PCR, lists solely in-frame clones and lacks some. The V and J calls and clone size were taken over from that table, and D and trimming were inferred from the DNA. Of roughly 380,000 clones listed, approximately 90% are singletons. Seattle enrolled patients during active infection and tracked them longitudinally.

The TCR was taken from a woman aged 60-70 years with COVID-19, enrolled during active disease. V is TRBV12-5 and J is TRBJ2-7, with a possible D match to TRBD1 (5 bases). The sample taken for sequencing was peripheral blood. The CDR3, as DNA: TGTGCTAGTGGTTTGGTATGGGGCAACGACGAGCAGTACTTC. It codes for CASGLVWGNDEQYF.